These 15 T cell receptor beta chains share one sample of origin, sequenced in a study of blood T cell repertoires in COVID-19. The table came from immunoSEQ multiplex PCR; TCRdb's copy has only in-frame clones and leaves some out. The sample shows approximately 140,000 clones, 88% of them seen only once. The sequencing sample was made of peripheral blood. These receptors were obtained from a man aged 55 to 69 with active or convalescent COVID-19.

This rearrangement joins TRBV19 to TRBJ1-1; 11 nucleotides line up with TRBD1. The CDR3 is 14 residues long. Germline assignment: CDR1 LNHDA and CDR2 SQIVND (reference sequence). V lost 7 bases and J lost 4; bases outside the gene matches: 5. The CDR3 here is CASNLDRGLTEAFF. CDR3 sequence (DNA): TGTGCCAGTAACCTGGACAGGGGGCTCACTGAAGCTTTCTTT.

CDR3 sequence (DNA): TGTGCCTGGATGAAGGGACTAGCGGCCACAGATACGCAGTATTTT. Its protein product is CAWMKGLAATDTQYF. J is TRBJ2-3 and V is TRBV30; 11 positions agree with TRBD2. J was trimmed by 2 bases and V by 4 bases; bases with no gene match: 5. The CDR3 length is 15 residues. From germline, CDR1 is GTSNPN and CDR2 SVGIG (reference sequence).

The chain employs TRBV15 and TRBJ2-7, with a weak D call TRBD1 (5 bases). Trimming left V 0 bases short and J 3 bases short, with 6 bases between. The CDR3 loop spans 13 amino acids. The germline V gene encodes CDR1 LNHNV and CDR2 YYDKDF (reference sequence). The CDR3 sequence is CATSREQDYEQYF. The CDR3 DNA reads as TGTGCCACCAGCAGAGAACAGGACTACGAGCAGTACTTC.

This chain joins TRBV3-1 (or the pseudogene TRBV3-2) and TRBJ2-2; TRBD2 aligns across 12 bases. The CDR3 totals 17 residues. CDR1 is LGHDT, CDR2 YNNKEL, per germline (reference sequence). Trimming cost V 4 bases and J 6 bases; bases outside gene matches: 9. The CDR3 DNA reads TGTGCCAGCAGCCCCCTTAGACTAGCGGGAGCTCCCGGGGAGCTGTTTTTT. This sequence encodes CASSPLRLAGAPGELFF.

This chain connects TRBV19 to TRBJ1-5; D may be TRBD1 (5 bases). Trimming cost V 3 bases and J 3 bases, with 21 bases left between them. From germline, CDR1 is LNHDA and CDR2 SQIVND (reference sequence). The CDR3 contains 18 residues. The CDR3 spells CASSISSLLGVSNQPQHF. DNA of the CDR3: TGTGCCAGTAGTATTTCGTCACTTTTAGGGGTCTCCAATCAGCCCCAGCATTTT.

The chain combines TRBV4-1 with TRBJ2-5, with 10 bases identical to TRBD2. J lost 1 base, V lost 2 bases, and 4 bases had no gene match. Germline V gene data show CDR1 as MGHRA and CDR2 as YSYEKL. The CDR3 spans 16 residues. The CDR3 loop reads CASSQLAGEVQETQYF. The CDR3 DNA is TGCGCCAGCAGCCAACTAGCGGGAGAGGTCCAAGAGACCCAGTACTTC.

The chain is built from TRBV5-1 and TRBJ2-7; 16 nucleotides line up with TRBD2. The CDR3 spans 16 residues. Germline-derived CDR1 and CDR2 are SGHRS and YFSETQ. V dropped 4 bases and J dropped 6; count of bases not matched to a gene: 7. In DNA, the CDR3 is TGCGCCAGCAGCGTCTCCGGGACTAGCGGGAGGGCCGAGCAGTACTTC. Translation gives CASSVSGTSGRAEQYF.

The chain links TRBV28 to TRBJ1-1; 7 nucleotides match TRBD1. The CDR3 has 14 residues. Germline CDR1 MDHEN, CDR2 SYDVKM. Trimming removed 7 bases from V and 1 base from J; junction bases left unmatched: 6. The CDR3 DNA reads TGTGCCAGCAAAGTTTGGGACAGGAACACTGAAGCTTTCTTT. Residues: CASKVWDRNTEAFF.

DNA of the CDR3: TGCGCCAGCAGCCACAGGTGGGAGGGAACCTACGAGCAGTACTTC. It encodes CASSHRWEGTYEQYF. This sequence joins TRBV4-1 and TRBJ2-7, with TRBD2 identical over 7 bases. The CDR3 runs to 15 residues. Germline lookup yields CDR1 MGHRA and CDR2 YSYEKL. J gave up 2 bases and V 3 bases, and 7 bases lay outside the gene matches.

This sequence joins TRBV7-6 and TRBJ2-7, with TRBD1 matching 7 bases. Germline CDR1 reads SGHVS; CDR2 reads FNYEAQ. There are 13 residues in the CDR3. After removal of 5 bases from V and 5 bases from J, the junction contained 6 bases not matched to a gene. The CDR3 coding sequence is TGTGCCAGCAGCCCTGAGACAGGGCACGAGCAGTACTTC. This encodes CASSPETGHEQYF.

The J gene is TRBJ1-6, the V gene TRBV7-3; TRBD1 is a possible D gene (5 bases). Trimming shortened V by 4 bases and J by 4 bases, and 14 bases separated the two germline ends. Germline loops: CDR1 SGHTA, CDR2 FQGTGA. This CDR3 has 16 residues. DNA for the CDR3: TGTGCCAGCAGCTGGGACCGGAGGGGATATAATTCACCCCTCCACTTT. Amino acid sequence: CASSWDRRGYNSPLHF.

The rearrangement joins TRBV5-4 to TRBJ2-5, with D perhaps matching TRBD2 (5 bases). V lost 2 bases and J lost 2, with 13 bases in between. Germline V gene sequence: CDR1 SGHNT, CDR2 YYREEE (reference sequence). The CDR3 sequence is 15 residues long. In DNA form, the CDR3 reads TGTGCCAGCAGCTTATGGAGGACGGGTCAAGAGACCCAGTACTTC. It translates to CASSLWRTGQETQYF.

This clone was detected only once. The DNA for the CDR3 is TGTGCCAGCAGCGCCACTAGCGGGAGGGAGGTCGGGACCGGGGAGCTGTTTTTT. Its protein is CASSATSGREVGTGELFF. The chain is built from TRBV9 and TRBJ2-2; 13 positions agree with TRBD2. Germline assignment: CDR1 SGDLS and CDR2 YYNGEE. The CDR3 runs 18 residues. V was pared by 3 bases and J by 5 bases, with 10 bases of the junction left unmatched.

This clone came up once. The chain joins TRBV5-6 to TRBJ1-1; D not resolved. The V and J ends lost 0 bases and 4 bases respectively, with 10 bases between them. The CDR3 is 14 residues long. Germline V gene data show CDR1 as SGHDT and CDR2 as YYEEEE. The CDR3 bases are TGTGCCAGCAGCTTGGACGTAGCGGCCACTGAAGCTTTCTTT. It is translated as CASSLDVAATEAFF. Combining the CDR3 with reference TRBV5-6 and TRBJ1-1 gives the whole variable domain DAGVTQSPTHLIKTRGQQVTLRCSPKSGHDTVSWYQQALGQGPQFIFQYYEEEERQRGNFPDRFSGHQFPNYSSELNVNALLLGDSALYLCASSLDVAATEAFFGQGTRLTVV.

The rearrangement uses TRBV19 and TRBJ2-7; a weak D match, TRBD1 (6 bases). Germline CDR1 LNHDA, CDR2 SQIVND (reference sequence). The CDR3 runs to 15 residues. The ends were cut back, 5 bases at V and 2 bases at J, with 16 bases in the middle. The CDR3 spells CASSGTGTRPYEQYF. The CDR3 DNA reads TGTGCCAGTAGTGGAACCGGGACACGGCCCTACGAGCAGTACTTC. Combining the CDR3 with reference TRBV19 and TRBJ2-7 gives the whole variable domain DGGITQSPKYLFRKEGQNVTLSCEQNLNHDAMYWYRQDPGQGLRLIYYSQIVNDFQKGDIAEGYSVSREKKESFPLTVTSAQKNPTAFYLCASSGTGTRPYEQYFGPGTRLTVT.